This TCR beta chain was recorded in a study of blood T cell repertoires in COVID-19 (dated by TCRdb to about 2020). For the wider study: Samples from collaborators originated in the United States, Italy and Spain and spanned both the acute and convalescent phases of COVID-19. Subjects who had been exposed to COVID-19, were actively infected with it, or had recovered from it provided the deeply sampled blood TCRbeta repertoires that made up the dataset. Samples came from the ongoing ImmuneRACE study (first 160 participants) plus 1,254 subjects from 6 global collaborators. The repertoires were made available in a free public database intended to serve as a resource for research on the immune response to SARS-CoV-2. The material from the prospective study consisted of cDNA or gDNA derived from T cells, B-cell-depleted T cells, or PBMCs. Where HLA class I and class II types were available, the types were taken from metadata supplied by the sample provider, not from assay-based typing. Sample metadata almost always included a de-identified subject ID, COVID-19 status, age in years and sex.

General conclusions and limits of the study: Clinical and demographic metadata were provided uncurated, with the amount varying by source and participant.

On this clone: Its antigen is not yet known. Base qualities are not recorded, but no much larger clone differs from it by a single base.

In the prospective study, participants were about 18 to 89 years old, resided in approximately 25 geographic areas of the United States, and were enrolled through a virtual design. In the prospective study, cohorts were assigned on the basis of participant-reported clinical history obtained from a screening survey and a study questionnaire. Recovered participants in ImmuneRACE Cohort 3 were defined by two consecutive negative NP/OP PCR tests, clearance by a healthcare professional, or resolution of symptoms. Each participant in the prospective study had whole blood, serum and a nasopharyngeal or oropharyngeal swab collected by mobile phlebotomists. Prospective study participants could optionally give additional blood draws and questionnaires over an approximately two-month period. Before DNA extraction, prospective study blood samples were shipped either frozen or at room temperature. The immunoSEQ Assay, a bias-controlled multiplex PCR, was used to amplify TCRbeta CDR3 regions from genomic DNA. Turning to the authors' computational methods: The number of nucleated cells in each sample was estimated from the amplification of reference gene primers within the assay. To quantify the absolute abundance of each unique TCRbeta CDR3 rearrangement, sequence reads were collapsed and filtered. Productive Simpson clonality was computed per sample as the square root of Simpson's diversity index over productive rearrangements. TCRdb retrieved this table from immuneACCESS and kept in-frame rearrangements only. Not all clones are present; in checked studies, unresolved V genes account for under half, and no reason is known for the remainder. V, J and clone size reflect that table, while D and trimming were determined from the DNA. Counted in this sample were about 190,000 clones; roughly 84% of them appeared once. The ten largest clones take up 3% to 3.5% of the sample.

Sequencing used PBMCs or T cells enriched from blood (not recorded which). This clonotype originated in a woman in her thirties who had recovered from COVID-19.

The CDR3 in this case is CASSDRQGYTEAFF. In nucleotides, the sequence is TGTGCCAGTAGTGATAGACAGGGTTACACTGAAGCTTTCTTT. Recombination connected TRBV19 to TRBJ1-1; TRBD1 matches 7 bases in the middle. Unmatched junction bases come to 6, with V trimmed by 5 bases and J by 3 bases. From the cysteine up to the phenylalanine, the CDR3 has a length of 14 residues. The entry retains the CDR3 DNA only, 42 bases that are in frame from base 1. Based on the germline V gene (reference sequence), the CDR1 and CDR2 sequences are LNHDA and SQIVND. Full variable domain (CDR3 extended with the reference TRBV19 and TRBJ1-1 proteins): DGGITQSPKYLFRKEGQNVTLSCEQNLNHDAMYWYRQDPGQGLRLIYYSQIVNDFQKGDIAEGYSVSREKKESFPLTVTSAQKNPTAFYLCASSDRQGYTEAFFGQGTRLTVV.